This TCR beta chain stems from a study of T-cell reconstitution after alpha-beta-depleted transplantation in children. During its preparation, the TCRbeta library received unique molecular identifiers. TCRdb re-derived calls from the PCR reads in MiXCR, one entry per CDR3 protein. The sample consists of approximately 520,000 distinct CDR3 sequences, over 9.5% of them appearing once. There are 16 residues in the CDR3. Germline loops: CDR1 SGDLS, CDR2 YYNGEE. Trimming took 0 bases from V and 2 from J, leaving 9 bases between them. The source material was PBMCs, mostly from graft donor cells, sampled 180 days after TCRalphabeta/CD19-depleted stem cell transplant. The sequence came from a female patient aged 2 to 10 who had a stem cell transplant for aplastic anemia, so the T cells may come from the graft donor. This chain links TRBV9 with TRBJ1-6; D is unclear. CDR3 sequence reads: CASSVASVAYNSPLHF. CDR3 DNA sequence: TGTGCCAGCAGCGTAGCCTCGGTCGCCTATAATTCACCCCTCCACTTT.